This TCR beta chain was profiled in a study of Graves' ophthalmopathy and Graves' hyperthyroidism. RNA transcripts served as template for amplifying TCR beta CDR3 sequences. The workflow started with a first-round RT-PCR run with HTBI primers and then moved on to a second-round multiplex PCR. TCRdb fed the multiplex PCR reads into MiXCR, producing one record per CDR3 protein. The repertoire holds more than 300,000 distinct CDR3 sequences, with 15% as singletons. Study results and limitations: Ophthalmopathy was separated from stable hyperthyroidism by a 13-signature model with 87.88% sensitivity and approximately 79% specificity.

Germline-derived CDR1 and CDR2 are SGHKS and YYEKEE (reference sequence). The CDR3 is made up of 15 amino acids. The junction had 5 bases not matched to a gene; V was cut back by 0 bases and J by 5 bases. As for this clonotype: Its specificity is unknown.

The source is a woman between 18 and 29 years old with stable Graves' hyperthyroidism. Sequencing was done on a sample of peripheral blood. The rearrangement links TRBV5-5 to TRBJ1-2, with 9 bases lining up with TRBD1. The CDR3 nucleotides are TGTGCCAGCAGCTTGGGTGGGGGACAGGGATATGGCTACACCTTC. Its translation: CASSLGGGQGYGYTF.